This T cell receptor (beta chain) was observed in a study of T cells in Graves' hyperthyroidism and ophthalmopathy. Study-wide background: Peripheral blood was secured at the point of initial diagnosis, before any treatment. Study-level results: The majority of expanded thyroid clonotypes above 0.001 also appeared in blood.

Patients between 18 and 65 years old had hyperthyroidism, newly diagnosed and lasting under 2 months. Diagnosis relied on clinical symptoms, serum thyroxine and TRAb, thyroid ultrasound and orbital computed tomography. This clonotype was seen many times. The antigen remains undetermined. Amplified TCR beta CDR3 regions derived from RNA transcripts. A first-round RT-PCR of the TCR CDR3 used the HTBI primer set. TCRdb called the multiplex PCR reads again in MiXCR, with one record for every CDR3 protein. Of hundreds of thousands of distinct CDR3 sequences listed, approximately 40% are singletons. This CDR3 spans 12 amino acids. Between the trimmed V and J ends, which lost 7 bases and 3 bases, there was a span of 9 bases. Germline V gene data show CDR1 as SNHLY and CDR2 as FYNNEI.

The source of this sequence is a man aged 18 to 30 with Graves' hyperthyroidism. The specimen was blood. The chain is built from TRBV2 and TRBJ2-5, with D possibly being TRBD1 (5 bases). DNA of the CDR3: TGTGCCAGCATCGAGACAGAAGAGACCCAGTACTTC. Translation gives CASIETEETQYF.